The clone carrying this T cell receptor beta chain was detected once. During active infection, Seattle patients enrolled and were then monitored through disease. The sample originates from a study of blood T cell repertoires in COVID-19. Authors' methods: Amplified reference gene primers provided the basis for estimating nucleated cell counts. Repertoires were generated with immunoSEQ multiplex PCR, while TCRdb's copy carries only in-frame clones and drops some. V, J and clone size are taken as reported in that table, and D and trimming were inferred from the DNA itself. The sample contains around 280,000 clones, around 92% of which appear only once. The CDR3 loop spans 13 amino acids. Germline V gene data show CDR1 as SGHRS and CDR2 as YFSETQ. The V end was cut by 1 base, the J end by 7 bases, with 11 bases between.

The rearrangement uses TRBV5-1 and TRBJ1-1; D is possibly TRBD1 (6 bases). The TCR was taken from a woman younger than 45 with COVID-19, enrolled during active disease. The sequencing input was peripheral blood. DNA of the CDR3: TGCGCCAGCAGCTTGAGACAGGACCTTGAAGCTTTCTTT. This translates into CASSLRQDLEAFF.